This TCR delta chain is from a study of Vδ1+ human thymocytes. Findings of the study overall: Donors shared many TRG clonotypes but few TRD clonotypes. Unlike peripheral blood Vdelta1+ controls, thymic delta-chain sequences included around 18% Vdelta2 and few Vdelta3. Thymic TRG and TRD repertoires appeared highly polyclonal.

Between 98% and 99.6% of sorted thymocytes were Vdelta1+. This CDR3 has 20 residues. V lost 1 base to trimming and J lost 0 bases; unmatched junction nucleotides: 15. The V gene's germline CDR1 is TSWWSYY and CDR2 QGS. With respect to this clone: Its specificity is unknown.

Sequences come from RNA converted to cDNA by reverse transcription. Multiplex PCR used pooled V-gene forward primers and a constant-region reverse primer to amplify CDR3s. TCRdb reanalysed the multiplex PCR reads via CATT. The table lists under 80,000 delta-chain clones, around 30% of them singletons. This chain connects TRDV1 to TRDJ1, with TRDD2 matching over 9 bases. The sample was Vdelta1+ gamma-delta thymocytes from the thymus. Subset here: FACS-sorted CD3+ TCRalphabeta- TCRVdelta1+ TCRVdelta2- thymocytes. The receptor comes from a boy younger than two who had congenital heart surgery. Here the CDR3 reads CALGEPLPTEGSQYTDKLIF. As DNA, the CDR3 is TGTGCTCTTGGGGAACCCCTTCCTACTGAGGGATCCCAGTACACCGATAAACTCATCTTT.